Listed below are T cell receptor beta chains from one sample, sequenced in a study of Ad26.COV2.S vaccination and SARS-CoV-2 variants. Profiling relied on immunoSEQ multiplex PCR, and the TCRdb table lists in-frame clones only, not all of them. The repertoire holds about 680,000 clones, with around 90% as singletons. The sequenced sample was peripheral blood, obtained in a trial of Ad26.COV2.S vaccine versus placebo. These receptor sequences come from a person between 18 and 65 years old who received the Ad26.COV2.S COVID-19 vaccine or a placebo. Each CDR3 is given with its conserved first and last residue. The D gene is left open where the match is weak. The size field is filled for only some rows; it gives once, few, many or a size class.

abundance,v_gene,d_gene,j_gene,CDR3aa,CDR3nt
NA,TRBV30,NA,TRBJ1-2,CAWRGGRNYGYTF,TGTGCCTGGAGGGGTGGGAGGAACTATGGCTACACCTTC
once,TRBV18,NA,TRBJ2-7,CASSPGGEQYF,TGTGCCAGCTCACCAGGCGGCGAGCAGTACTTC
NA,TRBV6-5,NA,TRBJ1-4,CACQWAGTNEKLFF,TGTGCCTGCCAATGGGCGGGAACTAATGAAAAACTGTTTTTT
NA,TRBV7-2,NA,TRBJ2-3,CASSLEDTQYF,TGTGCCAGCAGCTTAGAGGATACGCAGTATTTT
few,TRBV4-1,NA,TRBJ1-5,CASSQALNQPQHF,TGCGCCAGCAGCCAGGCGTTGAATCAGCCCCAGCATTTT
NA,TRBV3-1/TRBV3-2,NA,TRBJ1-3,CASSQDRTGHNSGNTIYF,TGTGCCAGCAGCCAAGATAGAACAGGGCACAACTCTGGAAACACCATATATTTT
NA,TRBV25-1,NA,TRBJ2-7,CASRTESSYEQYF,TGTGCCAGCAGGACAGAAAGCTCCTACGAGCAGTACTTC
NA,TRBV7-2,TRBD2,TRBJ2-7,CASSSGGLAGVIYEQYF,TGTGCCAGCAGCTCCGGGGGGCTAGCGGGAGTGATATACGAGCAGTACTTC
NA,TRBV7-2,NA,TRBJ1-3,CASHAQSGNTIYF,TGTGCCAGCCATGCACAGTCTGGAAACACCATATATTTT
NA,TRBV2,TRBD1,TRBJ2-5,CASRDRELGPQYF,TGTGCCAGCAGGGACAGGGAACTGGGGCCCCAGTACTTC